The 26 T cell receptor beta chains below come from one sample, sequenced in a study of somatic mutations in cytotoxic T cells in rheumatoid arthritis. The assay was immunoSEQ multiplex PCR, and TCRdb's table has in-frame clones only and misses some. The table shows 12,000 or so clones, with approximately 80% occurring only once. The sequenced material came from CD8+ T cells sorted from blood. Receptors were obtained from a middle-aged man in good health.

V gene TRBV5-5 combines with J gene TRBJ1-5; no clear D gene. The CDR3 runs 13 residues. Germline CDR1 SGHKS, CDR2 YYEKEE (reference sequence). V shed 0 bases and J shed 5 bases, with 6 bases lying between them. CDR3 region: CASSLASHQPQHF. In nucleotides, the CDR3 is TGTGCCAGCAGCTTGGCCTCACATCAGCCCCAGCATTTT.

The sample holds a few counts of this clone. The chain has TRBV6-1 and TRBJ1-1; D unresolved. The V end was cut by 8 bases, the J end by 8 bases, with 12 bases between. Germline CDR1 MNHNS, CDR2 SASEGT. This CDR3 has 11 residues. Here the CDR3 reads CASSRGSEAFF. The CDR3 DNA follows: TGTGCCAGCTCCCGAGGGTCGGAAGCTTTCTTT.

V is TRBV7-9 and J is TRBJ2-7; no firm D call. In germline, CDR1 is SEHNR, CDR2 FQNEAQ (reference sequence). The V end was cut by 1 base, the J end by 4 bases, with 14 bases between. This CDR3 is built from 15 residues. CDR3 nucleotides: TGTGCCAGCAGCTTAGTACTGGGTGGGATTTACGAGCAGTACGTC. Protein sequence: CASSLVLGGIYEQYV.

This clone is large in the sample. V and J are TRBV5-4 and TRBJ2-1, with 7 positions matching TRBD2. The CDR3 consists of 17 residues. The V gene's germline CDR1 is SGHNT and CDR2 YYREEE (reference sequence). V was clipped by 0 bases and J by 1 base; unmatched bases: 7. DNA for the CDR3: TGTGCCAGCAGCTTGGGACTAGCCGGCTCATCCTACAATGAGCAGTTCTTC. Translated, it gives CASSLGLAGSSYNEQFF.

In this sample, this clone turned up a few times. The V and J genes are TRBV7-6 and TRBJ1-1, with D possibly matching TRBD1 (6 bases). The germline V gene has CDR1 SGHVS and CDR2 FNYEAQ. Between the trimmed V and J ends, which lost 5 bases and 6 bases, there was a span of 7 bases. The CDR3 extends over 11 amino acids. The CDR3 spells CASSQGSEAFF. CDR3 nucleotide sequence: TGTGCCAGCAGCCAGGGGTCTGAAGCTTTCTTT.

This clone was detected a few times. The V call is TRBV18, the J call TRBJ2-7; tentatively, D is TRBD2 (7 bases). Germline values: CDR1 KGHSH, CDR2 LQKENI. Trimming removed 5 bases from V and 6 bases from J, with 14 bases in between. This CDR3 spans 13 amino acids. The CDR3 loop is CASSEGGGVEQYF. Written as DNA, the CDR3 is TGTGCCAGCTCAGAAGGGGGGGGCGTCGAGCAGTACTTC.

This clone showed up just once. The CDR3 bases are TGTGCCAGCAGCCTAAGGACAGGACGAAAGAATTCACCCCTCCACTTT. Its protein is CASSLRTGRKNSPLHF. The chain combines TRBV12-1 with TRBJ1-6; the table's D call, TRBD1, was not checked against the DNA. TRBV12-1 corresponds to a pseudogene. The CDR3 loop spans 16 amino acids.

About this clone itself: The junction departs from germline at one end; a sequencing error may be responsible. The genes are TRBV5-1 and TRBJ2-2, with TRBD1 identical over 7 bases. Germline V gives CDR1 SGHRS, CDR2 YFSETQ. The CDR3 runs 14 residues. The DNA of the CDR3 is TGCGCCAGCAGGGGGGACAGCGAACACCGGGGAGCTGTTTTT. Protein product: CASRGDSEHRGAVF.

There are a few counts of this clone. The chain carries TRBV5-6 and TRBJ1-2; weak D call: TRBD1 (5 bases). The V and J ends lost 4 bases and 8 bases respectively, with 12 bases between them. CDR3 size: 12 residues. Germline CDR1 SGHDT, CDR2 YYEEEE. CDR3 coding DNA: TGTGCCAGCAGCCTGTCGCGGGGCGGCTACACCTTC. This gives the protein CASSLSRGGYTF.

The gene calls are TRBV5-6 and TRBJ1-4, with TRBD1 identical over 8 bases. The CDR3 is 15 residues long. Trimming took 0 bases from V and 8 from J; bases not matched to a gene: 6. Germline V gives CDR1 SGHDT, CDR2 YYEEEE. In DNA form, the CDR3 reads TGTGCCAGCAGCTTGGCTCGGACAGGGAAGGAAAAACTGTTTTTT. Encoded protein: CASSLARTGKEKLFF.

The CDR3 sequence is CASSQDQRLGYGYTF. CDR3 DNA: TGTGCCAGCAGCCAAGATCAGCGACTGGGCTATGGCTACACCTTC. J is TRBJ1-2 and V is TRBV14; D gene uncertain. CDR1 and CDR2 from the germline V gene are SGHDN and FVKESK. The V end lost 0 bases, the J end lost 4 bases, and 12 bases lay between the germline ends. The CDR3 contains 15 residues.

The rearrangement links TRBV27 to TRBJ2-7; 8 bases are a match to TRBD2. The J segment lost 2 bases and the V segment lost 11 bases, leaving 5 bases of the junction unmatched. The CDR3 is made up of 12 amino acids. Germline loops: CDR1 MNHEY, CDR2 SMNVEV (reference sequence). The CDR3 DNA follows: TGTGCCTCAGCGGGAGATCCCTACGAGCAGTACTTC. Translated, it gives CASAGDPYEQYF.

V and J are TRBV28 and TRBJ1-1, with a possible D match to TRBD1 (6 bases). Trimming left V 5 bases short and J 4 bases short, with 14 bases between. This CDR3 contains 14 residues. CDR1 and CDR2 (germline): MDHEN, SYDVKM. The CDR3 DNA reads as TGTGCCAGCAGTCATTCAGGGGATGGCACTGAAGCTTTCTTT. Its protein is CASSHSGDGTEAFF.

A few counts support this clone. V is TRBV7-9 and J is TRBJ2-7; 7 bases are shared with TRBD2. V was pared by 8 bases and J by 5 bases, with 9 bases of the junction left unmatched. This CDR3 spans 13 amino acids. The V gene's germline CDR1 is SEHNR and CDR2 FQNEAQ (reference sequence). The CDR3 DNA sequence: TGTGCCAGCCGTGGGGGAGGGCGAAACGAGCAGTACTTC. Its translation is CASRGGGRNEQYF.

The chain combines TRBV6-5 with TRBJ1-6; the match to TRBD1 covers 7 bases. The trim removed 8 bases at V and 7 bases at J, leaving 5 bases unmatched. CDR3 length equals 13 residues. Per the germline V gene, CDR1 is MNHEY and CDR2 is SVGAGI. Written as DNA, the CDR3 is TGTGCCAGCGGTCTACAGGGGAATTCACCCCTCCACTTT. Translating gives CASGLQGNSPLHF.

The chain has TRBV6-1 and TRBJ2-1; 7 nucleotides align to TRBD1. The CDR3 runs to 15 residues. Losses at the gene ends were 2 bases for V and 5 bases for J; bases not matched to a gene: 6. Germline V gene sequence: CDR1 MNHNS, CDR2 SASEGT. CDR3: CASSERGQANNEQFF. The CDR3 DNA reads TGTGCCAGCAGTGAAAGAGGACAGGCTAACAATGAGCAGTTCTTC.

The chain recombines TRBV7-8 with TRBJ2-1; no reliable D call. Germline V CDR1 and CDR2: SGHVS, FQNEAQ. Trimming took 6 bases from V and 3 from J, leaving 3 bases between them. The CDR3 sequence is 11 residues long. The CDR3 nucleotides read TGTGCCAGCAGTATCTACAATGAGCAGTTCTTC. Protein sequence: CASSIYNEQFF.

The chain carries TRBV5-8 and TRBJ2-7, with 8 bases fitting TRBD1. Germline V gene sequence: CDR1 SGHTS, CDR2 YDEGEE. J gave up 1 base and V 0 bases, and 3 bases lay outside the gene matches. The CDR3 runs to 15 residues. For the CDR3, the DNA is TGTGCCAGCAGCTTGGTATGGGACAGGTCCTACGAGCAGTACTTC. Translation: CASSLVWDRSYEQYF.

The rearrangement links TRBV28 to TRBJ1-5, with unresolved D. Between the trimmed V and J ends, which lost 2 bases and 7 bases, there was a span of 15 bases. The CDR3 is 15 residues long. Germline V lookup: CDR1 MDHEN, CDR2 SYDVKM. The CDR3 spells CASSLAKQLMQPQHF. CDR3 nucleotide sequence: TGTGCCAGCAGTTTAGCCAAACAGCTGATGCAGCCCCAGCATTTT.

This rearrangement joins TRBV11-2 to TRBJ2-5; D not certain. The V gene's germline CDR1 is SGHAT and CDR2 FQNNGV. The CDR3 extends over 13 amino acids. Trimming took 1 base from V and 0 from J, leaving 3 bases between them. The CDR3 loop reads CASSLGYQETQYF. The CDR3 DNA sequence: TGTGCCAGCAGCTTAGGATACCAAGAGACCCAGTACTTC.

V gene TRBV11-2 combines with J gene TRBJ2-7; TRBD2 aligns across 13 bases. V trimming: 5 bases; J trimming: 4 bases; junction bases outside the gene matches: 8. Germline lookup yields CDR1 SGHAT and CDR2 FQNNGV. The CDR3 contains 16 residues. The CDR3 sequence is CASSALGTSGAYEQYV. The CDR3 coding sequence is TGTGCCAGCAGCGCCTTAGGGACTAGCGGGGCATACGAGCAGTACGTC.

The chain combines TRBV28 with TRBJ2-7, with D possibly matching TRBD1 (6 bases). CDR1 is MDHEN, CDR2 SYDVKM, per germline. Trimming stripped 6 bases from V and 4 bases from J, with 10 bases between. This CDR3 contains 12 residues. The CDR3 spells CASSQDRYEQYV. As DNA, the CDR3 is TGTGCCAGCAGCCAAGACAGGTACGAGCAGTACGTC.

J is TRBJ1-3 and V is TRBV5-8; D uncertain. The CDR3 runs to 15 residues. V was pared by 6 bases and J by 4 bases, with 17 bases between. The germline gives CDR1 SGHTS, CDR2 YDEGEE. The CDR3 bases are TGTGCCAGCATCGCCGACGGGTCCCTCGGAAACACCATATATTTT. Translated, it gives CASIADGSLGNTIYF. Using reference TRBV5-8 and TRBJ1-3 for the parts outside the CDR3, the full variable domain is EAGVTQSPTHLIKTRGQQATLRCSPISGHTSVYWYQQALGLGLQFLLWYDEGEERNRGNFPPRFSGRQFPNYSSELNVNALELEDSALYLCASIADGSLGNTIYFGEGSWLTVV.

The chain carries TRBV6-1 and TRBJ2-7; 8 bases agree with TRBD2. CDR1 is MNHNS, CDR2 SASEGT, per germline. The CDR3 is made up of 13 amino acids. The J segment lost 5 bases and the V segment lost 10 bases, leaving 10 bases of the junction unmatched. The CDR3 DNA follows: TGTGCCATTAGACCCCCCGGGGGGGACGAGCAGTACGTC. This translates into CAIRPPGGDEQYV.

The chain combines TRBV13 with TRBJ1-3, with D possibly being TRBD1 (5 bases). The CDR3 extends over 18 amino acids. Germline V lookup: CDR1 PRHDT, CDR2 FYEKMQ (reference sequence). The ends were cut back, 3 bases at V and 0 bases at J, with 18 bases in the middle. The CDR3 loop reads CASSFRNWDGPSGNTIYF. CDR3 in DNA: TGTGCCAGCAGCTTCCGTAACTGGGACGGTCCCTCTGGAAACACCATATATTTT. The complete variable domain, with remaining parts taken from reference TRBV13 and TRBJ1-3, reads AAGVIQSPRHLIKEKRETATLKCYPIPRHDTVYWYQQGPGQDPQFLISFYEKMQSDKGSIPDRFSAQQFSDYHSELNMSSLELGDSALYFCASSFRNWDGPSGNTIYFGEGSWLTVV.

In this sample, this clone turned up a few times. The chain couples TRBV21-1 to TRBJ1-1; the table's D call TRBD1 went unverified against the DNA. TRBV21-1 counts as a pseudogene. The CDR3 runs to 19 residues. CDR3 residues: CASSKPKPIHRGQDTEAFF. The CDR3 region has the DNA TGTGCCAGCAGCAAACCCAAGCCCATACACAGGGGGCAAGACACTGAAGCTTTCTTT.